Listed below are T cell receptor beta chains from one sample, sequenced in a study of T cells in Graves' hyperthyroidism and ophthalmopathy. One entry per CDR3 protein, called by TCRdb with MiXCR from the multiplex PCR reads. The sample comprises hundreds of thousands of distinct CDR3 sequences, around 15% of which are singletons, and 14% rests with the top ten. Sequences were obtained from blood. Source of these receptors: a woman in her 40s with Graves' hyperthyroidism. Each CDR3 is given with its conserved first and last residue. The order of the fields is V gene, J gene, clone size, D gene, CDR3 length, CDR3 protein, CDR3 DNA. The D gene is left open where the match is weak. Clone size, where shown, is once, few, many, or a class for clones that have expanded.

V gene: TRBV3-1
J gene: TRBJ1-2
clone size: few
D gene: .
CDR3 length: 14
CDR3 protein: CASSQSRDDYGYTF
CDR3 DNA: TGTGCCAGCAGCCAAAGTAGGGATGACTATGGCTACACCTTC

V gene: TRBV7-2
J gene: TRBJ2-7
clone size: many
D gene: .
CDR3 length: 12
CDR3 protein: CASSSISYEQYF
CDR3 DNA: TGTGCCAGCAGCTCCATCTCCTACGAGCAGTACTTC

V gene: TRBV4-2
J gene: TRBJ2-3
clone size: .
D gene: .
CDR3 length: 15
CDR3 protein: CASSQVESRTDTQYF
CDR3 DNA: TGTGCCAGCAGCCAAGTGGAGAGTCGCACAGATACGCAGTATTTT

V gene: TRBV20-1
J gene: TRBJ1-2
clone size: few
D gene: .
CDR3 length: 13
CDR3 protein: CSAPPRIGEGYTF
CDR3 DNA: TGCAGTGCTCCACCCCGGATCGGGGAGGGCTACACCTTC

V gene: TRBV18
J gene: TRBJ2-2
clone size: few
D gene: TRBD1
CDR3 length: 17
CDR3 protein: CASSPGGDRTNTGELFF
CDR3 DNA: TGTGCCAGCTCTCCTGGCGGGGACAGGACGAACACCGGGGAGCTGTTTTTT

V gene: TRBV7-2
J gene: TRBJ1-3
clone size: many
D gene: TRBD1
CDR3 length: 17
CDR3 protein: CASSPRTGTGGRNTIYF
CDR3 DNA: TGTGCCAGCAGCCCACGAACGGGGACAGGGGGAAGAAACACCATATATTTT

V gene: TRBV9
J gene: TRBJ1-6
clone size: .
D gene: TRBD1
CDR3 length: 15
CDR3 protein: CASSVGTALSSPLHF
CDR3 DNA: TGTGCCAGCAGCGTGGGGACAGCCTTGAGTTCACCCCTCCACTTT

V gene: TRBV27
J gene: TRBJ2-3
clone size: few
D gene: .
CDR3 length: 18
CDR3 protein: CASSPLGSGRTSTDTQYF
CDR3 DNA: TGTGCCAGCAGCCCCCTAGGGTCCGGGCGCACTAGCACAGATACGCAGTATTTT

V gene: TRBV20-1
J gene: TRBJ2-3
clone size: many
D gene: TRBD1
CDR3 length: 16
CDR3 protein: CSARRADRGRTDTQYF
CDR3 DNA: TGCAGTGCTAGACGCGCGGACAGGGGGCGCACAGATACGCAGTATTTT

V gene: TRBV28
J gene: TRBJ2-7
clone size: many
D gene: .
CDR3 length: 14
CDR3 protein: CASSFGNLVYEQYF
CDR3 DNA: TGTGCCAGCAGTTTCGGCAACCTGGTCTACGAGCAGTACTTC

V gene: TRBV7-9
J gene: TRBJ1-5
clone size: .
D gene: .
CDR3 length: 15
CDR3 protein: CASSLELTTDGSQHF
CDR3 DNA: TGTGCCAGCAGCTTAGAACTGACCACCGATGGATCCCAGCATTTT

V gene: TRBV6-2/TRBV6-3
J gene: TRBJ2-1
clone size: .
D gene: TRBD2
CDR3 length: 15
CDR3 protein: CASTRLAGDINEQFF
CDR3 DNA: TGTGCCAGCACCCGACTAGCGGGAGATATCAATGAGCAGTTCTTC

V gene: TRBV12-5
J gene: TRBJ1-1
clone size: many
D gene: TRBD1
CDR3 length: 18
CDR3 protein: CASGTLRDSAKMNTEAFF
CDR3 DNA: TGTGCTAGTGGTACCTTACGGGACAGCGCCAAAATGAACACTGAAGCTTTCTTT

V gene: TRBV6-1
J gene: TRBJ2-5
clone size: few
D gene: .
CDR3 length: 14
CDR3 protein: CASSEVFNYETQYF
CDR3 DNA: TGTGCCAGCAGTGAAGTTTTTAACTACGAGACCCAGTACTTC

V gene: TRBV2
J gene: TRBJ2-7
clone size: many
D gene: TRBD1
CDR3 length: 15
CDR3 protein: CASSLSLTGGNEQYF
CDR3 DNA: TGTGCCAGCAGTTTATCCTTGACAGGGGGGAACGAGCAGTACTTC

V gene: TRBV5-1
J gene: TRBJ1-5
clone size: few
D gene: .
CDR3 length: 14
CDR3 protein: CASSFEGLAQPQHF
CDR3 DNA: TGCGCCAGCAGCTTTGAGGGTCTGGCGCAGCCCCAGCATTTT

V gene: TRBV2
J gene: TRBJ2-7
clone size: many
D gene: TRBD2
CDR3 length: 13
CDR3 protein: CASRPGLANEQYF
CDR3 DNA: TGTGCCAGCAGGCCGGGACTAGCGAACGAGCAGTACTTC

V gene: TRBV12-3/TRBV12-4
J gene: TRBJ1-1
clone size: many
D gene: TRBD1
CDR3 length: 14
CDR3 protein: CASNPTGTNTEAFF
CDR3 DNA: TGTGCCAGCAATCCGACAGGGACGAACACTGAAGCTTTCTTT

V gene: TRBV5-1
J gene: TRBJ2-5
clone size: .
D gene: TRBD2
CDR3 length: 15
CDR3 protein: CASSWSGSGFETQYF
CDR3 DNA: TGCGCCAGCAGCTGGAGCGGGAGTGGGTTTGAGACCCAGTACTTC

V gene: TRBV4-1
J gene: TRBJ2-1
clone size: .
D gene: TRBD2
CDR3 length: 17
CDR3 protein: CASSQDSVGRFGTEQFF
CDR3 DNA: TGCGCCAGCAGCCAAGATTCTGTCGGGAGGTTCGGGACTGAGCAGTTCTTC

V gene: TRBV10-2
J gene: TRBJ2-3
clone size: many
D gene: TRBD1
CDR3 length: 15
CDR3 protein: CASKSSGQSTDTQYF
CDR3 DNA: TGCGCCAGCAAATCCTCGGGACAGAGCACAGATACGCAGTATTTT

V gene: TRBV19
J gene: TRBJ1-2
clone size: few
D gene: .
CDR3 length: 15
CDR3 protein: CASRKRGEQDYGYTF
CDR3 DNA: TGTGCCAGTAGGAAGAGGGGGGAACAGGACTATGGCTACACCTTC

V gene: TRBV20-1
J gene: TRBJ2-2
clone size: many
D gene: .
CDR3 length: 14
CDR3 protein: CSARGPVYTGELFF
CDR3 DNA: TGCAGTGCTAGAGGCCCCGTTTACACCGGGGAGCTGTTTTTT

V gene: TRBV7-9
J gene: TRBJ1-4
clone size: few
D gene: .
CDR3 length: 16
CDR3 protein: CASNGGGAATNEKLFF
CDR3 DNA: TGTGCCAGCAACGGAGGGGGGGCTGCAACTAATGAAAAACTGTTTTTT

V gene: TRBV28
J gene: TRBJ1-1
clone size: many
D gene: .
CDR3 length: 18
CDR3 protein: CASSFRGARALLNTEAFF
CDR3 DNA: TGTGCCAGCAGTTTTCGGGGGGCGCGAGCCCTACTCAACACTGAAGCTTTCTTT

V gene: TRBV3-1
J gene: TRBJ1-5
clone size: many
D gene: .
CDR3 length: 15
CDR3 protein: CASSQDIGGPQPQHF
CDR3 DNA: TGTGCCAGCAGCCAAGATATTGGGGGGCCTCAGCCCCAGCATTTT

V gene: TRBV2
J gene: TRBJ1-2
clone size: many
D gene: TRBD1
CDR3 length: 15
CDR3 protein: CASSGQGVGWSGYTF
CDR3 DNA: TGTGCCAGCAGCGGACAGGGGGTAGGGTGGAGCGGCTACACCTTC

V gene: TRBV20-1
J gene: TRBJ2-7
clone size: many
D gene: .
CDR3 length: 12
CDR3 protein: CSARTAIYEQYF
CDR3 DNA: TGCAGTGCTCGGACAGCAATCTACGAGCAGTACTTC

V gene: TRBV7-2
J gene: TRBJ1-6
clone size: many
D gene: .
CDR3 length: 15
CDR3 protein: CASSITRVGDSPLHF
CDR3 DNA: TGTGCCAGCAGCATTACCAGGGTAGGAGATTCACCCCTCCACTTT

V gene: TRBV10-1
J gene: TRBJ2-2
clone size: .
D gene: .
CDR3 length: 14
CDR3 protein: CASSRDFETGELFF
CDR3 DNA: TGCGCCAGCAGTCGGGACTTTGAAACCGGGGAGCTGTTTTTT

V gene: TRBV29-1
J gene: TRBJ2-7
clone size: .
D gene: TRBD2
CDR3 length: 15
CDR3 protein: CSVDRAGGLIYEQYF
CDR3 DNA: TGCAGCGTTGATAGGGCGGGAGGTTTGATCTACGAGCAGTACTTC

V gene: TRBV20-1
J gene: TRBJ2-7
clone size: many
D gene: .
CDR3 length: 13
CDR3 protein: CSAYKAETYEQYF
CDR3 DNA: TGCAGTGCTTATAAAGCGGAGACCTACGAGCAGTACTTC

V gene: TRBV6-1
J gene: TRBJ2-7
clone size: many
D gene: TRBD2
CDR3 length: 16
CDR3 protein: CASSQGTSGSLDEQYF
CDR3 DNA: TGTGCCAGCAGTCAAGGGACTAGCGGGAGTCTAGACGAGCAGTACTTC

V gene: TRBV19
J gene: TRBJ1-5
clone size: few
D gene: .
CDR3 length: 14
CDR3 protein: CASHRPYSNQPQHF
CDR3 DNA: TGTGCCAGCCATCGGCCATATAGCAATCAGCCCCAGCATTTT

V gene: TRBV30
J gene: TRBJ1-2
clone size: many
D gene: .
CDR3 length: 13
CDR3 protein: CAWDTGLGYGYTF
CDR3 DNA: TGTGCCTGGGATACAGGTCTTGGGTATGGCTACACCTTC

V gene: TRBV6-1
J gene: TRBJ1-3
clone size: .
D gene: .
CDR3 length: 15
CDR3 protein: CASGPSGSSGSTIYF
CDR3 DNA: TGTGCCAGCGGACCTTCCGGGAGCTCTGGAAGCACCATATATTTT

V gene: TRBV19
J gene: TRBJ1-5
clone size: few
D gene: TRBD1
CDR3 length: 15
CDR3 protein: CASRNRGDSNQPQHF
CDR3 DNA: TGTGCCAGTAGGAACAGGGGCGATAGCAATCAGCCCCAGCATTTT

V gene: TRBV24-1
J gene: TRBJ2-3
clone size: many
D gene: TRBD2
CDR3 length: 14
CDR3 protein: CATSAGLDPDTQYF
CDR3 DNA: TGTGCCACCAGTGCCGGACTAGATCCTGATACGCAGTATTTT

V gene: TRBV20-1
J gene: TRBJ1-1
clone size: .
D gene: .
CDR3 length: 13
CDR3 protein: CSARGPGATEASF
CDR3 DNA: TGCAGTGCTAGAGGGCCAGGGGCGACTGAAGCTTCCTTT

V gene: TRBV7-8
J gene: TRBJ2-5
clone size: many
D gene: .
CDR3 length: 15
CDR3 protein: CASSLARVRVKTQYF
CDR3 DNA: TGTGCCAGCAGCTTAGCGCGGGTTAGGGTGAAGACCCAGTACTTC

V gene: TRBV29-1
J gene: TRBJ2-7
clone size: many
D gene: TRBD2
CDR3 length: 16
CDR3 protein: CSVESGTSGLAYEQYF
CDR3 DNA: TGCAGCGTTGAATCCGGGACTAGCGGACTAGCCTACGAGCAGTACTTC

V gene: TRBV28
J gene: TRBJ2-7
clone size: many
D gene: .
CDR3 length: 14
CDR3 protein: CASSLKGFTYEQYF
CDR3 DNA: TGTGCCAGCAGTTTGAAAGGTTTCACCTACGAGCAGTACTTC

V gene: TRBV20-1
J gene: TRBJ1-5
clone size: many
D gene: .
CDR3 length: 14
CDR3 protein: CSARPASSNQPQHF
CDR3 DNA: TGCAGTGCTAGACCCGCCAGTAGCAATCAGCCCCAGCATTTT

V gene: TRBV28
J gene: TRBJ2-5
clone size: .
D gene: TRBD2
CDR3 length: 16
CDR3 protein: CASSSGVSGSRKTQYF
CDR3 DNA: TGTGCCAGCAGTTCGGGTGTTAGCGGGAGTCGTAAGACCCAGTACTTC

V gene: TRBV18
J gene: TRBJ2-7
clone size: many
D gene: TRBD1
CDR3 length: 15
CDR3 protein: CASTLPGQGAYEQYF
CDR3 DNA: TGTGCCAGCACCCTCCCCGGACAGGGGGCTTACGAGCAGTACTTC